The 17 T cell receptor beta chains below all came from one sample that was sequenced in a study of prognosis after radiotherapy for stage I lung cancer. The TCR beta CDR3 region was amplified from genomic DNA, with two rounds of multiplex PCR being used for the amplification. Amplification in first-round PCR relied on primers specific to each TRBV and TRBJ gene. TCRdb called the multiplex PCR reads again in MiXCR, with one record for every CDR3 protein. The sample has over 14,000 distinct CDR3 sequences, approximately 31% seen once. The material was PBMCs, obtained before or after stereotactic body radiation therapy (not recorded which). These receptor sequences come from a donor of 50 years or more with non-small cell lung cancer.

This clonotype has ten or more counts. The chain employs TRBV6-1 and TRBJ1-4; D possibly corresponds to TRBD1 (5 bases). The CDR3 contains 14 residues. Trimming took 11 bases from V and 2 from J, leaving 15 bases between them. Looked up from germline, CDR1 is MNHNS and CDR2 is SASEGT. CDR3 in amino acids: CAAGHGTTNEKLFF. The CDR3 nucleotides read TGTGCCGCGGGGCATGGGACTACTAATGAAAAACTGTTTTTT.

At least ten counts were recorded for this clonotype. The chain uses TRBV14 and TRBJ2-1; 8 bases are shared with TRBD2. The length of the CDR3 is 14 residues. V shed 3 bases, J shed 4 bases, and the junction held 2 bases outside the gene matches. Germline V gives CDR1 SGHDN, CDR2 FVKESK. The CDR3: CASSHTSGYNEQFF. CDR3 nucleotides: TGTGCCAGCAGCCATACTAGCGGTTACAATGAGCAGTTCTTC.

Turning to this clonotype: At one end the junction does not follow the germline gene, possibly because of a read error. The chain joins TRBV5-1 to TRBJ2-6; possibly TRBD1 for D (5 bases). Germline V gene lookup returns CDR1 SGHRS and CDR2 YFSETQ. This CDR3 contains 15 residues. As DNA, the CDR3 is TGCGCCAACAGCATCGACAGCTCTGGGGCCAACGTACTGACTTTC. Translating it yields CANSIDSSGANVLTF.

A remark on this clonotype: A far larger clone is only one base removed, so a read error is likely. V and J are TRBV5-1 and TRBJ2-5, with TRBD2 as a possible D gene (5 bases). The DNA end lines up better with TRBJ2-1; the J call may be wrong. CDR1 is SGHRS and CDR2 is YFSETQ in the germline V gene. This CDR3 comprises 18 residues. DNA for the CDR3: TGCGCCAGCAGCTTGGTCAATTTAGTACTATCGGGAAACAATGAGCAGTTCTTC. It codes for CASSLVNLVLSGNNEQFF.

The chain employs TRBV20-1 and TRBJ2-5, with a tentative D call TRBD1 (5 bases). The CDR3 consists of 16 residues. Trimming stripped 2 bases from V and 5 bases from J, with 21 bases between. CDR1 and CDR2 from the germline V gene are DFQATT and SNEGSKA (reference sequence). Here the CDR3 reads CSARYPQGPVWETQYF. The CDR3 DNA follows: TGCAGTGCTAGATATCCCCAGGGTCCGGTTTGGGAGACCCAGTACTTC.

This clonotype appeared many times. J is TRBJ1-3 and V is TRBV6-2 or TRBV6-3; no clear D gene. Looked up from germline, CDR1 is MNHEY and CDR2 is SVGEGT. V lost 2 bases, J lost 0 bases, and 8 bases lay in between. The CDR3 runs to 15 residues. The CDR3 coding sequence is TGTGCCAGCAGTTACGAGGCCAACTCTGGAAACACCATATATTTT. This codes for CASSYEANSGNTIYF.

With respect to this clonotype: The junction shows a germline mismatch at one end, possibly a read error. This chain uses TRBV20-1 with TRBJ2-1, with 11 bases lining up with TRBD2. The germline gives CDR1 DFQATT, CDR2 SNEGSKA (reference sequence). The CDR3 is made up of 14 amino acids. CDR3 loop: CSAGGLAGYNEQFF. DNA of the CDR3: TGTAGTGCTGGAGGACTAGCGGGTTACAATGAGCAGTTCTTC.

This clonotype was counted ten times or more. The J gene is TRBJ2-3, the V gene TRBV9, with 7 bases lining up with TRBD2. The CDR3 contains 14 residues. Per the germline V gene, CDR1 is SGDLS and CDR2 is YYNGEE. The J segment lost 4 bases and the V segment lost 4 bases, leaving 6 bases of the junction unmatched. The CDR3: CASSPRLAADTQYF. CDR3 bases: TGTGCCAGCAGCCCCCGACTAGCCGCAGATACGCAGTATTTT.

Remarks on this clonotype: A junction boundary mismatches the germline segment, possibly from a read error. CDR3 DNA sequence: TGTGCCATCAGTGTACTACTAACAGGGGGGGGCTATGGCTACACCTTC. It specifies CAISVLLTGGGYGYTF. The chain carries TRBV28 and TRBJ1-2; 8 bases match TRBD1. The germline V gene encodes CDR1 MDHEN and CDR2 SYDVKM. The CDR3 spans 16 residues.

As regards this clonotype: Since a far larger clone is one base different, this is likely a read error. The J gene is TRBJ2-7, the V gene TRBV6-8, with D hard to call. Trimming removed 6 bases at V and 6 bases at J, with 24 bases between. Germline V CDR1 and CDR2: MNHGY, SAAAGT. The CDR3 has 16 amino acids. CDR3 DNA sequence: TGTGCCAGCAGCATAACTACCGACACGCCGGGCACCGAGCAGTACTTC. Translating gives CASSITTDTPGTEQYF.

This clonotype is medium-sized. This sequence joins TRBV27 and TRBJ2-1; 10 nucleotides agree with TRBD2. J was trimmed by 8 bases and V by 7 bases; bases with no gene match: 11. The CDR3 runs 15 residues. The germline CDR1 and CDR2 sequences are MNHEY and SMNVEV (reference sequence). CDR3 loop: CASIPLAGVVDEQFF. In DNA, the CDR3 is TGTGCCAGCATTCCTCTAGCGGGAGTTGTAGATGAGCAGTTCTTC.

As to this clonotype: Possible read error: a much larger clone is one base away. The chain has TRBV6-5 and TRBJ1-1; 7 nucleotides line up with TRBD1. This CDR3 is 14 amino acids long. From germline, CDR1 is MNHEY and CDR2 SVGAGI. The CDR3 DNA is TGTGCCAGCAGTTACAAGGGGGCGGACACTGGAGCTTTCTTT. It codes for CASSYKGADTGAFF.

This clonotype was seen ten or more times. V and J are TRBV20-1 and TRBJ2-7; 7 bases fit TRBD1. CDR3 length: 13 residues. The trim removed 6 bases at V and 0 bases at J, leaving 5 bases unmatched. CDR1 and CDR2 from the germline V gene are DFQATT and SNEGSKA (reference sequence). The CDR3 sequence: CSAGTVNSYEQYF. CDR3 DNA sequence: TGCAGTGCGGGGACAGTGAACTCCTACGAGCAGTACTTC.

This clonotype was found many times. This rearrangement joins TRBV19 to TRBJ2-4; 8 bases match TRBD1. This CDR3 comprises 16 residues. The trim removed 5 bases at V and 0 bases at J, leaving 6 bases unmatched. Per germline, CDR1 LNHDA and CDR2 SQIVND (reference sequence). CDR3 nucleotide sequence: TGTGCCAGTAGTGTTGGGACAGGCCGAGCCAAAAACATTCAGTACTTC. It is translated as CASSVGTGRAKNIQYF.

This clonotype rates as medium-sized. The DNA for the CDR3 is TGTGCCAGCAGTTTCCGTTGGGGCTCCTATAATTCACCCCTCCACTTT. Encoded protein: CASSFRWGSYNSPLHF. This rearrangement joins TRBV28 to TRBJ1-6; no clear D. In germline, CDR1 is MDHEN, CDR2 SYDVKM. V lost 3 bases and J 0 bases, leaving 9 bases between the germline ends. There are 16 residues in the CDR3.

This clonotype has ten or more counts. This rearrangement joins TRBV10-2 to TRBJ2-4; TRBD1 matches at 9 bases. In germline, CDR1 is WSHSY, CDR2 SAAADI. V shed 3 bases and J 6 bases; nucleotides not matched to a gene: 9. This CDR3 contains 16 residues. The CDR3 sequence: CASSDYGQGSGNIQYF. CDR3 nucleotides: TGCGCCAGCAGTGACTATGGACAGGGGTCCGGAAACATTCAGTACTTC.

This clonotype was detected ten times or more. The rearrangement links TRBV7-2 to TRBJ2-3, with 10 bases lining up with TRBD2. The V gene's germline CDR1 is SGHTA and CDR2 FQGNSA. The J segment lost 8 bases and the V segment lost 4 bases, leaving 6 bases of the junction unmatched. The CDR3 has 14 residues. As DNA, the CDR3 is TGTGCCAGCAGCTATTCTAGCGGGAGCGGTACGCAGTATTTT. Its protein is CASSYSSGSGTQYF.